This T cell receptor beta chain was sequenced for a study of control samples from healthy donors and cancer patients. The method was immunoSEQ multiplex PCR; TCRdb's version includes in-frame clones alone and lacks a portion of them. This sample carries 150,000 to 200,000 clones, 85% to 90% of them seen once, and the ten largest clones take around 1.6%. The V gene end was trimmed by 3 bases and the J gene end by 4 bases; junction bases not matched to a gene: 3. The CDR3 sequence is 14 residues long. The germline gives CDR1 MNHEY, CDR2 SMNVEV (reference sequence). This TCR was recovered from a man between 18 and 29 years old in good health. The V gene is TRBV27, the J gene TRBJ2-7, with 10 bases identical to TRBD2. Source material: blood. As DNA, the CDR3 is TGTGCCAGCAGTTTCGGGACTAGCGTATACGAGCAGTACTTC. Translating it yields CASSFGTSVYEQYF.